These 10 T cell receptor beta chains share one sample of origin, sequenced in a study of regulatory T cells in long-lasting Graves disease. Specified time point: newly diagnosed GD, antithyroid drugs for less than 3 months. The TCR library was made from RNA that had been extracted from PBMCs in TRIzol. Building of the TCR beta libraries involved iRepertoire HTBI primers and Arm-PCR of CDR3 regions. TCRdb re-derived calls from the multiplex PCR reads in MiXCR, one entry per CDR3 protein. The data hold some 200,000 distinct CDR3 sequences, with 15% to 20% observed a single time. These sequences were also reported in another study, on T cells in Graves' hyperthyroidism and ophthalmopathy.

Material: peripheral blood mononuclear cells (PBMCs), obtained at new diagnosis, from a patient treated with antithyroid drugs. These receptors all stem from a young woman with Graves disease.

The chain carries TRBV20-1 and TRBJ2-2, with D possibly TRBD2 on 5 matching bases. The germline CDR1 and CDR2 sequences are DFQATT and SNEGSKA (reference sequence). V was pared by 6 bases and J by 4 bases, with 21 bases between. The CDR3 is made up of 16 amino acids. In nucleotides, the CDR3 is TGCAGTGCCAGACCAGCCGAGGGCCGCGGCACCGGGGAGCTGTTTTTT. Its translation is CSARPAEGRGTGELFF.

This clonotype appeared a few times. The V and J genes are TRBV5-6 and TRBJ1-5; no reliable D call. The CDR3 runs 14 residues. CDR1 is SGHDT and CDR2 is YYEEEE in the germline V gene. V dropped 0 bases and J dropped 4 bases, with 8 bases sitting between them. The CDR3: CASSLAGYNQPQHF. CDR3 DNA sequence: TGTGCCAGCAGCTTGGCGGGTTATAATCAGCCCCAGCATTTT.

The CDR3 protein is CASSPKPRQGATDTQYF. The CDR3 nucleotides are TGTGCCAGCAGCCCCAAGCCCAGACAGGGGGCAACAGATACGCAGTATTTT. The V gene is TRBV5-4, the J gene TRBJ2-3, with TRBD1 matching 10 bases. With 4 bases clipped from V and 3 bases from J, the junction kept 11 bases outside the gene matches. This CDR3 comprises 17 residues. The germline V gene encodes CDR1 SGHNT and CDR2 YYREEE (reference sequence).

This clonotype was detected many times. J is TRBJ2-3 and V is TRBV20-1, with D unclear. The CDR3 loop spans 11 amino acids. V lost 3 bases to trimming and J lost 6 bases, with 7 bases between them. CDR1 is DFQATT and CDR2 is SNEGSKA in the germline V gene (reference sequence). The CDR3 loop is CSASSPDTQYF. The CDR3 bases are TGCAGTGCTAGTTCGCCCGATACGCAGTATTTT.

This clonotype was seen repeatedly, ten times or more. V is TRBV20-1 and J is TRBJ2-5; 13 bases align to TRBD2. V lost 3 bases to trimming and J lost 0 bases; unmatched junction nucleotides: 13. This CDR3 region has 19 residues. Germline-derived CDR1 and CDR2 are DFQATT and SNEGSKA (reference sequence). CDR3 nucleotide sequence: TGCAGTGCTAGCAAGCCGGGACTAGCGGGATCCAAGTACCAAGAGACCCAGTACTTC. It encodes CSASKPGLAGSKYQETQYF.

This chain uses TRBV11-1 with TRBJ1-2; 7 bases fit TRBD1. The CDR3 length is 15 residues. Germline CDR1 reads SGHAT; CDR2 reads FQDESV (reference sequence). V shed 4 bases and J 14 bases; nucleotides not matched to a gene: 19. The CDR3 DNA is TGTGCCAGCAGCTCCCAGCCTGCGACAGGGCAGGGGAGGACCTTC. It yields the protein CASSSQPATGQGRTF.

The rearrangement joins TRBV7-9 to TRBJ2-3; 8 bases are shared with TRBD2. The junction had 9 bases not matched to a gene; V was cut back by 6 bases and J by 4 bases. This CDR3 region has 15 residues. Germline loops: CDR1 SEHNR, CDR2 FQNEAQ (reference sequence). The CDR3 sequence: CASRDGRAGADTQYF. CDR3 nucleotides: TGTGCCAGCAGGGATGGGAGAGCGGGAGCAGATACGCAGTATTTT.

In this sample, this clonotype turned up many times. The chain links TRBV29-1 to TRBJ2-3; D gene unclear. This CDR3 has 12 residues. The germline V gene has CDR1 SQVTM and CDR2 ANQGSEA. The V and J ends lost 6 bases and 0 bases respectively, with 7 bases between them. CDR3 loop: CSVAPSTDTQYF. CDR3 DNA sequence: TGCAGCGTAGCCCCTAGCACAGATACGCAGTATTTT.

In its sample, this clonotype was seen many times. The V and J genes are TRBV12-5 and TRBJ2-5, with 7 bases identical to TRBD2. The CDR3 is made up of 11 amino acids. J lost 7 bases, V lost 4 bases, and 0 bases had no gene match. Germline assignment: CDR1 LGHNT and CDR2 FRNRAP. DNA for the CDR3: TGTGCTAGTGGTTCGGGGGGGACCCAGTACTTC. Protein product: CASGSGGTQYF.

This clonotype was counted at least ten times. The chain joins TRBV18 to TRBJ1-5; 8 positions agree with TRBD1. This CDR3 is built from 15 residues. V lost 5 bases and J lost 1; bases outside the gene matches: 4. Germline V gives CDR1 KGHSH, CDR2 LQKENI. The CDR3 reads CASSDRGLSNQPQHF. CDR3 nucleotide sequence: TGTGCCAGCTCAGACAGGGGACTCAGCAATCAGCCCCAGCATTTT. The variable domain in full, with the rest retrieved from reference TRBV18 and TRBJ1-5, is NAGVMQNPRHLVRRRGQEARLRCSPMKGHSHVYWYRQLPEEGLKFMVYLQKENIIDESGMPKERFSAEFPKEGPSILRIQQVVRGDSAAYFCASSDRGLSNQPQHFGDGTRLSIL.